The clone carrying this T cell receptor (beta chain) showed up just a few times. Its antigen remains unidentified. The germline V gene has CDR1 MGHRA and CDR2 YSYEKL. The CDR3 length is 14 residues. With 1 base clipped from V and 4 bases from J, the junction kept 1 base outside the gene matches. These data are taken from a study of cytomegalovirus exposure and HLA in healthy donors. PCR used 60 Vbeta primers and 13 Jbeta primers. Authors' data handling: In a later analysis, the count reached 74 million or so unique TCR beta chains, with 8.5 million to 14 million shared. This table comes from immunoSEQ multiplex PCR, and its TCRdb copy is limited to in-frame clones, with some not included. The V and J calls and clone size come from that table; D and trimming were worked out from the DNA. The sample includes 100,000 to 150,000 clones, 65% to 85% seen only once; the top ten take roughly 1.1%. Donors had nominal health at sampling but likely had unrecorded immune exposures.

Findings and caveats of the study: Several V segments, TRBV6-2 and TRBV6-3 among them, could not be told apart and were dropped. In a later analysis, DRB1 alleles had the most associated TCRs; HLA-C alleles the fewest.

The TCR sequence derives from a boy younger than 18 in good health and CMV-seronegative. The chain uses TRBV4-1 and TRBJ2-4; 7 bases agree with TRBD1. Material for sequencing was PBMCs. The CDR3 loop reads CASSQVTGKNIQYF. The CDR3 bases are TGCGCCAGCAGCCAAGTGACAGGGAAAAACATTCAGTACTTC.